Following are 22 T cell receptor beta chains from one sample sequenced in a study of radiation and T cells in renal cell carcinoma. The data were produced by immunoSEQ multiplex PCR, yet TCRdb's version contains in-frame clones alone and is incomplete. The sample holds over 45,000 clones, around 80% seen once. The time point was: baseline pretreatment blood. This sample's treatment: 15 Gy SBRT to primary tumor, nephrectomy 4 weeks later. The input for sequencing was blood, taken from a patient whose treatment included radiotherapy and nephrectomy. The source of these receptors is a man aged 60 to 69 with renal cell carcinoma.

Only a few counts were recorded for this clone. This chain connects TRBV4-3 to TRBJ2-3; 9 bases are a match to TRBD2. The CDR3 has 15 residues. The germline V gene has CDR1 LGHNA and CDR2 YSLEER. J lost 1 base, V lost 4 bases, and 3 bases had no gene match. The chain's CDR3 is CASSPQRGGTDTQYF. As DNA, the CDR3 is TGCGCCAGCAGCCCCCAGCGGGGGGGCACAGATACGCAGTATTTT.

The chain joins TRBV6-1 to TRBJ1-3, with a tentative D call TRBD1 (6 bases). The CDR3 loop spans 17 amino acids. Germline loops: CDR1 MNHNS, CDR2 SASEGT. Trimming took off 2 bases at V and 0 bases at J, with 14 bases between the two ends. The DNA of the CDR3 is TGTGCCAGCAGTGAAAGCGACAGGAAATTCTCTGGAAACACCATATATTTT. Translating it yields CASSESDRKFSGNTIYF.

The chain is built from TRBV10-3 and TRBJ1-1; D is uncertain. The CDR3 covers 12 residues. Deletions cut 7 bases from V and 7 bases from J, with 13 bases between. CDR1 is ENHRY, CDR2 SYGVKD, per germline. CDR3 sequence reads: CAITGLNGEAFF. CDR3 sequence (DNA): TGTGCCATCACCGGGTTAAACGGTGAAGCTTTCTTT.

This clone was picked up one time. The chain recombines TRBV4-1 with TRBJ1-6; D is undetermined. Germline CDR1 reads MGHRA; CDR2 reads YSYEKL. V lost 0 bases and J 0 bases, leaving 6 bases between the germline ends. The CDR3 loop spans 16 amino acids. CDR3 sequence (DNA): TGCGCCAGCAGCCAAGATCCGAACTCCTATAATTCACCCCTCCACTTT. This encodes CASSQDPNSYNSPLHF.

The chain is built from TRBV7-9 and TRBJ1-1; D is possibly TRBD1 (6 bases). Germline CDR1 reads SEHNR; CDR2 reads FQNEAQ (reference sequence). Trimming took 8 bases from V and 4 from J, leaving 14 bases between them. This CDR3 region has 13 residues. CDR3 nucleotide sequence: TGTGCCAGCGTAGGGGGAAAAGGCACTGAAGCTTTCTTT. This gives the protein CASVGGKGTEAFF.

This clone was detected once. The rearrangement joins TRBV5-1 to TRBJ1-5; D unresolved. Trimming left V 0 bases short and J 5 bases short, with 18 bases between. The CDR3 covers 17 residues. Germline V gene data show CDR1 as SGHRS and CDR2 as YFSETQ. CDR3 amino acids: CASSLAPATEGDQPQHF. CDR3 DNA sequence: TGCGCCAGCAGCTTGGCCCCAGCCACCGAGGGCGATCAGCCCCAGCATTTT.

This clone was seen a handful of times. CDR3 DNA: TGTGCCAGCAGCCCCCTACCCTTAGGACTAGCGGGGTGGGAAGAGACCCAGTACTTC. Its translation: CASSPLPLGLAGWEETQYF. The chain carries TRBV7-3 and TRBJ2-5; 12 bases are shared with TRBD2. The V gene's germline CDR1 is SGHTA and CDR2 FQGTGA. V shed 5 bases and J 3 bases; nucleotides not matched to a gene: 16. This CDR3 is 19 amino acids long.

The DNA of the CDR3 is TGTGCCAGCAGCACGCAGCCAGGGGGCAAGGTGGCCGGGGAGCTGTTTTTT. This sequence encodes CASSTQPGGKVAGELFF. The chain carries TRBV11-2 and TRBJ2-2, with 8 nucleotides matching TRBD1. This CDR3 is 17 amino acids long. The V gene's germline CDR1 is SGHAT and CDR2 FQNNGV. With V trimmed by 5 bases and J by 6 bases, 14 bases remained unmatched.

The gene calls are TRBV14 and TRBJ1-2; weak D call: TRBD1 (5 bases). The CDR3 spans 16 residues. The germline V gene has CDR1 SGHDN and CDR2 FVKESK. The V gene lost 2 bases and the J gene lost 4 bases, with 17 bases spanning the gap. The DNA for the CDR3 is TGTGCCAGCAGCCAACCAGGGACGGCCGTCTCCTATGGCTACACCTTC. Its translation is CASSQPGTAVSYGYTF.

The chain recombines TRBV27 with TRBJ2-3; maybe TRBD2 (6 bases). The CDR3 has 12 amino acids. V was pared by 8 bases and J by 5 bases, with 11 bases between. The germline gives CDR1 MNHEY, CDR2 SMNVEV (reference sequence). The CDR3 coding sequence is TGTGCCAGCTTGGGGGGTCTAGATACGCAGTATTTT. Protein product: CASLGGLDTQYF.

The genes are TRBV12-2 and TRBJ1-5; the table's D call of TRBD1 was not tested on the DNA. TRBV12-2 is a pseudogene. The CDR3 covers 17 residues. This chain's CDR3 is CASRLSLGHRFNQPQHF. CDR3 DNA: TGTGCAAGTCGCCTGTCTTTGGGGCATCGATTCAATCAGCCCCAGCATTTT.

This clone has only a few counts. The rearrangement uses TRBV19 and TRBJ1-3; the D gene is possibly TRBD1 (5 bases). The V end was cut by 7 bases, the J end by 4 bases, with 14 bases between. CDR1 and CDR2 from the germline V gene are LNHDA and SQIVND (reference sequence). The CDR3 contains 14 residues. CDR3 amino acids: CASNRRGTGNTIYF. In DNA form, the CDR3 reads TGTGCCAGTAATCGTAGGGGCACGGGAAACACCATATATTTT.

This clone was observed a few times. The J gene is TRBJ1-2, the V gene TRBV18; D unclear. There are 17 residues in the CDR3. Germline V lookup: CDR1 KGHSH, CDR2 LQKENI. V was pared by 1 base and J by 0 bases, with 15 bases between. The CDR3 coding sequence is TGTGCCAGCTCACCACTGACGACGGCAGCCTCTAACTATGGCTACACCTTC. Amino acid sequence: CASSPLTTAASNYGYTF.

The sample holds a few counts of this clone. This chain joins TRBV7-9 and TRBJ1-2; perhaps TRBD1 as D (6 bases). The CDR3 is 15 residues long. The V gene lost 1 base and the J gene lost 7 bases, with 16 bases spanning the gap. The V gene's germline CDR1 is SEHNR and CDR2 FQNEAQ (reference sequence). DNA for the CDR3: TGTGCCAGCAGCTTAGGAAAAGGGGGATTAAGTGGCTACACCTTC. It specifies CASSLGKGGLSGYTF.

The chain employs TRBV7-9 and TRBJ2-1; TRBD2 aligns across 8 bases. Germline CDR1 and CDR2: SEHNR and FQNEAQ (reference sequence). There are 17 residues in the CDR3. V dropped 1 base and J dropped 4; count of bases not matched to a gene: 9. CDR3 bases: TGTGCCAGCAGCTTAGGGTCGGGACTAGACCATTACAATGAGCAGTTCTTC. This gives the protein CASSLGSGLDHYNEQFF.

This clone has only one observation. The gene calls are TRBV19 and TRBJ2-3; D is uncertain. V lost 4 bases and J lost 4, with 12 bases in between. The CDR3 covers 14 residues. Germline loops: CDR1 LNHDA, CDR2 SQIVND (reference sequence). CDR3: CASSTGPSADTQYF. The CDR3 nucleotides are TGTGCCAGTAGTACCGGGCCCTCTGCAGATACGCAGTATTTT.

CDR3 nucleotides: TGTGCCAGCAGCGTAGGCCGGGGGGGCCGCACAGATACGCAGTATTTT. Amino acids: CASSVGRGGRTDTQYF. V usage is TRBV9 and J usage is TRBJ2-3; TRBD2 matches at 8 bases. CDR3 length equals 16 residues. Losses at the gene ends were 0 bases for V and 1 base for J; bases not matched to a gene: 4. Germline CDR1 SGDLS, CDR2 YYNGEE.

In regard to this clone: At the DNA level, this CDR3 is encoded by other sequences in the same sample as well. The V gene is TRBV5-1, the J gene TRBJ1-6; perhaps TRBD1 as D (5 bases). V lost 0 bases, J lost 10 bases, and 11 bases lay in between. CDR1 and CDR2 from the germline V gene are SGHRS and YFSETQ. The CDR3 extends over 14 amino acids. CDR3 region: CASSLVSGNSPLHF. DNA of the CDR3: TGCGCCAGCAGCTTGGTTTCAGGGAACTCACCCCTCCACTTT.

The chain combines TRBV6-1 with TRBJ1-2; maybe TRBD1 (5 bases). CDR3 length: 13 amino acids. With 6 bases removed from V and 5 bases from J, the gap between germline ends came to 13 bases. Germline V gene sequence: CDR1 MNHNS, CDR2 SASEGT. CDR3 bases: TGTGCCAGCAGACAGGCCGACCAGTATGGCTACACCTTC. Amino acid sequence: CASRQADQYGYTF.

J is TRBJ2-6 and V is TRBV5-1, with 7 bases matching TRBD1. The length of the CDR3 is 15 residues. Germline V gene data show CDR1 as SGHRS and CDR2 as YFSETQ. The ends lost 3 bases at V and 2 bases at J; junction bases unmatched: 2. The CDR3 DNA reads as TGCGCCAGCAGCTCGACAGGGCCTGGGGCCAACGTCCTGACTTTC. It encodes CASSSTGPGANVLTF.

This chain joins TRBV30 and TRBJ1-2; D is unresolved. Looked up from germline, CDR1 is GTSNPN and CDR2 is SVGIG (reference sequence). Trimming removed 0 bases from V and 2 bases from J, with 13 bases in between. This CDR3 is 15 amino acids long. The CDR3 sequence: CAWSVPSRPNYGYTF. The CDR3 DNA reads as TGTGCCTGGAGTGTCCCCAGCCGCCCCAACTATGGCTACACCTTC.

V gene TRBV4-1 combines with J gene TRBJ2-5, with D perhaps matching TRBD1 or TRBD2 (5 bases each). Germline-derived CDR1 and CDR2 are MGHRA and YSYEKL. The V end was cut by 0 bases, the J end by 3 bases, with 11 bases between. The CDR3 has 15 residues. CDR3 amino acids: CASSQDGTGKETQYF. CDR3 DNA sequence: TGCGCCAGCAGCCAAGATGGGACGGGAAAAGAGACCCAGTACTTC.